This T cell receptor beta chain came from a study of glioma-infiltrating T cells. Study summary: Low-grade gliomas were grade II; glioblastomas were grade IV at initial diagnosis. Findings and limits, study-wide: Only very few CDR3 sequences appeared in both tissue and blood.

This clonotype was observed a single time. What it binds is not known. The germline V and J ends were trimmed by 6 bases and 5 bases, with 8 bases remaining between them. This CDR3 comprises 12 residues. TCR alpha and beta CDR3 regions were amplified from RNA using iRepertoire nested multiplex PCR. For one-step reverse transcription and amplification, 100-400 ng of tissue mRNA or PBMC total RNA was used. In TCRdb, the multiplex PCR reads were re-called with MiXCR into one record per CDR3 protein. The data contain more than 300,000 distinct CDR3 sequences, 35% to 45% of them singletons. The chain carries TRBV12-3 or TRBV12-4 and TRBJ1-3; D ambiguous. Sequenced input: glioma tissue, nonneoplastic brain tissue, or PBMCs (not recorded which). This receptor was taken from a human donor with low-grade glioma or glioblastoma, undergoing nonglioma brain surgery, or in good health (not recorded which). The CDR3 bases are TGTGCCAGCAGCGCCGGCAGAAACACCATATATTTT. Protein sequence: CASSAGRNTIYF.